This T cell receptor beta chain derives from a study of blood T cell repertoires in COVID-19. Background on the study: Italy, Spain and the United States were the sources of the convalescent and acute COVID-19 samples.

This clone was picked up a small number of times. Shortly before study entry, within 2 weeks, exposed participants had met a COVID-19 case. This table comes from immunoSEQ multiplex PCR, and its TCRdb copy is limited to in-frame clones, with some not included. The data show a few hundred thousand clones, roughly nine tenths seen once. Germline V gene lookup returns CDR1 KGHSH and CDR2 LQKENI. The V gene end was trimmed by 0 bases and the J gene end by 7 bases; junction bases not matched to a gene: 4. This CDR3 spans 14 amino acids. Sequencing was carried out using PBMCs or T cells enriched from blood (not recorded which). The rearrangement uses TRBV18 and TRBJ1-2; 8 positions match TRBD1. The TCR originated in a woman between 40 and 55 years old who had been exposed to COVID-19. CDR3 sequence (DNA): TGTGCCAGCTCACCACCGACAGGGGTTGGTGGCTACACCTTC. It codes for CASSPPTGVGGYTF.